Following are 12 T cell receptor beta chains from one sample sequenced in a study of T cells in tuberculosis. Repertoires were generated with immunoSEQ multiplex PCR, while TCRdb's copy carries only in-frame clones and drops some. This repertoire shows approximately 20,000 clones, about 96% found once; its top ten account for roughly 6%. The material sequenced was PBMCs. The receptors stem from a donor between 10 and 35 years old with latent tuberculosis or without tuberculosis infection.

The chain recombines TRBV7-9 with TRBJ2-1; 8 bases map to TRBD2. The ends lost 8 bases at V and 7 bases at J; junction bases unmatched: 10. Looked up from germline, CDR1 is SEHNR and CDR2 is FQNEAQ (reference sequence). The CDR3 is made up of 14 amino acids. The CDR3 DNA reads TGTGCCAGCGGGGGGAGCGGGAGTATGAATGAGCAGTTCTTC. It yields the protein CASGGSGSMNEQFF.

The chain combines TRBV6-5 with TRBJ1-2; D not resolved. The germline V gene encodes CDR1 MNHEY and CDR2 SVGAGI. V was trimmed by 6 bases and J by 4 bases, leaving 15 bases between them. The CDR3 has 14 residues. The CDR3 region is CASRPGLDPYGYTF. The CDR3 nucleotides are TGTGCCAGCAGACCAGGACTCGACCCCTATGGCTACACCTTC.

The chain employs TRBV29-1 and TRBJ2-3; 9 positions agree with TRBD1. Germline lookup yields CDR1 SQVTM and CDR2 ANQGSEA. J gave up 4 bases and V 5 bases, and 4 bases lay outside the gene matches. There are 13 residues in the CDR3. The DNA for the CDR3 is TGCAGCGTTTTGACAGGGGGTCCAGATACGCAGTATTTT. It encodes CSVLTGGPDTQYF.

The V gene is TRBV19, the J gene TRBJ1-1; TRBD1 might be the D (6 bases). Germline V gene lookup returns CDR1 LNHDA and CDR2 SQIVND (reference sequence). The CDR3 is made up of 13 amino acids. V lost 7 bases and J lost 0, with 9 bases in between. The CDR3 sequence is CASKQGMNTEAFF. Here the CDR3 DNA reads TGTGCCAGTAAGCAGGGGATGAACACTGAAGCTTTCTTT.

This chain connects TRBV13 to TRBJ2-7; 13 bases line up with TRBD2. J was trimmed by 6 bases and V by 4 bases; bases with no gene match: 3. The CDR3 is made up of 14 amino acids. Germline V gene sequence: CDR1 PRHDT, CDR2 FYEKMQ (reference sequence). This CDR3 is CASSSRTSGSEQYF. In nucleotides, the CDR3 is TGTGCCAGCAGCTCTCGGACTAGCGGGAGCGAGCAGTACTTC.

The rearrangement uses TRBV7-9 and TRBJ2-2; 10 positions match TRBD2. V was clipped by 2 bases and J by 2 bases; unmatched bases: 8. Germline values: CDR1 SEHNR, CDR2 FQNEAQ (reference sequence). The CDR3 has 18 residues. This CDR3 reads CASSLSLAGNLNTGELFF. The CDR3 coding sequence is TGTGCCAGCAGCTTATCACTAGCGGGGAACCTAAACACCGGGGAGCTGTTTTTT.

Remarks on this clone: Additional DNA sequences in this sample encode the identical CDR3. The genes are TRBV2 and TRBJ2-7; no firm D call. The CDR3 spans 12 residues. The V end lost 3 bases, the J end lost 4 bases, and 7 bases lay between the germline ends. Germline V gene lookup returns CDR1 SNHLY and CDR2 FYNNEI. The CDR3 DNA is TGTGCCAGCAGTGATAGGAGTTACGAGCAGTACTTC. It yields the protein CASSDRSYEQYF.

V is TRBV10-3 and J is TRBJ1-2; TRBD1 matches at 7 bases. In germline, CDR1 is ENHRY, CDR2 SYGVKD. The CDR3 extends over 14 amino acids. V lost 4 bases to trimming and J lost 6 bases; unmatched junction nucleotides: 8. DNA for the CDR3: TGTGCCATCAGTGCTACTACAGGGGTTGATGGCTACACCTTC. Its translation: CAISATTGVDGYTF.

This clone was recorded only once. V and J are TRBV4-3 and TRBJ2-7; the match to TRBD1 covers 8 bases. This CDR3 region has 14 residues. V shed 1 base, J shed 5 bases, and the junction held 4 bases outside the gene matches. Germline values: CDR1 LGHNA, CDR2 YSLEER. This CDR3 reads CASSQGGQANEQYF. The CDR3 DNA is TGCGCCAGCAGCCAAGGGGGACAGGCTAACGAGCAGTACTTC.

In its sample, this clone was seen once. The rearrangement uses TRBV19 and TRBJ1-2; TRBD1 aligns across 7 bases. Germline V lookup: CDR1 LNHDA, CDR2 SQIVND (reference sequence). This CDR3 has 13 amino acids. V shed 7 bases and J 6 bases; nucleotides not matched to a gene: 8. CDR3 region: CASMPTGSHGYTF. CDR3 bases: TGTGCCAGTATGCCGACAGGGTCGCATGGCTACACCTTC. The variable domain in full, with the rest retrieved from reference TRBV19 and TRBJ1-2, is DGGITQSPKYLFRKEGQNVTLSCEQNLNHDAMYWYRQDPGQGLRLIYYSQIVNDFQKGDIAEGYSVSREKKESFPLTVTSAQKNPTAFYLCASMPTGSHGYTFGSGTRLTVV.

The chain recombines TRBV12-5 with TRBJ2-7, with 12 bases matching TRBD1. The CDR3 consists of 17 residues. The V gene end was trimmed by 1 base and the J gene end by 5 bases; junction bases not matched to a gene: 9. Germline loops: CDR1 LGHNT, CDR2 FRNRAP. The CDR3 DNA reads as TGTGCTAGTGGTTTGGCTTACCGGGACAGGGGGCGCCACGAGCAGTACTTC. It encodes CASGLAYRDRGRHEQYF.

This clone was detected only once. V and J are TRBV6-5 and TRBJ1-1; perhaps TRBD1 as D (5 bases). In germline, CDR1 is MNHEY, CDR2 SVGAGI. The length of the CDR3 is 15 residues. Deletions cut 7 bases from V and 4 bases from J, with 19 bases between. Here the CDR3 DNA reads TGTGCCAGCACCATGGCCGCAGGAGGGGTCACTGAAGCTTTCTTT. It codes for CASTMAAGGVTEAFF.